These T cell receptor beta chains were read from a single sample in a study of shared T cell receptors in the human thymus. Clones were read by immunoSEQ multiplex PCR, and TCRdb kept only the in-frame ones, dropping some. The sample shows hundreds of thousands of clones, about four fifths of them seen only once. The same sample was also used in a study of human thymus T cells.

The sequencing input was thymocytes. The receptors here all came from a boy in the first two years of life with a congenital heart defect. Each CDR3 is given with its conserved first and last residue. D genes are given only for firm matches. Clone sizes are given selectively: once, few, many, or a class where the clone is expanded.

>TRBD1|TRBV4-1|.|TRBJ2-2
TGCGCCAGCAGCCCCCGGGACAGAGACACCGGGGAGCTGTTTTTT
CASSPRDRDTGELFF
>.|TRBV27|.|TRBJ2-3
TGTGCCAGCAGTTTGGGGCAAGAAGATACGCAGTATTTT
CASSLGQEDTQYF
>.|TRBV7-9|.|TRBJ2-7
TGTGCCAGCAGCTTAGCGAGGGGGTTCGACGAGCAGTACTTC
CASSLARGFDEQYF
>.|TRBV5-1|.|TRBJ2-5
TGCGCCAGCAGCTTGGCAAGGACTATCCAAGAGACCCAGTACTTC
CASSLARTIQETQYF
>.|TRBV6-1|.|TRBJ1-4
TGTGCCAGCAGTGAGGGGGGAGCTAATGAAAAACTGTTTTTT
CASSEGGANEKLFF
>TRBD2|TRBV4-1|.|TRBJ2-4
TGCGCCAGCAGCCAAGTTCGGGAGACTAGCGGGAAAGCGAACATTCAGTACTTC
CASSQVRETSGKANIQYF
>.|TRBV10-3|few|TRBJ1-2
TGTGCCGCCTCAGGGGCCTATGGCTACACCTTC
CAASGAYGYTF
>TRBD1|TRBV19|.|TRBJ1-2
TGTGCCAGCCAGGGACAGGGGCGAAACTATGGCTACACCTTC
CASQGQGRNYGYTF
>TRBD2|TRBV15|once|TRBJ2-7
TGTGCCACCGGGGGGGAGAGCTCCTACGAGCAGTACTTC
CATGGESSYEQYF
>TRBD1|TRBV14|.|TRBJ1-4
TGTGCCAGCAGCCAAGATCGTAGGACAGGTACTAATGAAAAACTGTTTTTT
CASSQDRRTGTNEKLFF
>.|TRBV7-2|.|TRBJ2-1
TGTGCCAGCAGCTTAGAAAGGGTAGCGGCTATCTACAATGAGCAGTTCTTC
CASSLERVAAIYNEQFF
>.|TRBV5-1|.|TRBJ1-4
TGCGCCAGCAGCATTGAGACAGCCCAGAATGAAAAACTGTTTTTT
CASSIETAQNEKLFF
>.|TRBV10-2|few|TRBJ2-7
TGCGCCAGCTCAATCTGGAGGGAAGTCCACGAGCAGTACTTC
CASSIWREVHEQYF
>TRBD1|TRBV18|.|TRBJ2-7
TGTGCCAGCTCCCCCCGGACAGGCGAGCAGTACTTC
CASSPRTGEQYF
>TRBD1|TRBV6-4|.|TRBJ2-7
TGTGCCAGCAAAATCCGTGGACAGGCCACGGACGAGCAGTACTTC
CASKIRGQATDEQYF
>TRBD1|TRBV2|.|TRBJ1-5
TGTGCCAGCAGGGACAGGGACAGGGCCTCGACTCAGCCCCAGCATTTT
CASRDRDRASTQPQHF
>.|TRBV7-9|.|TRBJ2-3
TGTGCCAGCAGCTTCGTACAGGGATCAGATACGCAGTATTTT
CASSFVQGSDTQYF
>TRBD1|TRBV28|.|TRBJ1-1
TGTGCCACCGGGACAGGGGACGGGGAAGCTTTCTTT
CATGTGDGEAFF
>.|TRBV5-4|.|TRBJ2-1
TGTGCCAGCAGCTTGGGGGCTAGCCCTGAGCAGTTCTTC
CASSLGASPEQFF
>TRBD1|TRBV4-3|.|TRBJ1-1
TGCGCCAGCAGCCAAGAAAGACAGGGGAACACTGAAGCTTTCTTT
CASSQERQGNTEAFF
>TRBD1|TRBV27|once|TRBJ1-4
TGTGCCAGCAGTCGCGACAGGGCGCCTAATGAAAAACTGTTTTTT
CASSRDRAPNEKLFF
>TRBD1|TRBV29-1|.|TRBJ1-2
TGCAGCGTTGAAGCCCGAGCGACAGGGCTTCGTGGCTACACCTTC
CSVEARATGLRGYTF
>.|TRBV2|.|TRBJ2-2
TGTGCCAGCAGTGCGCACCGGGACACCAGGACCGGGGAGCTGTTTTTT
CASSAHRDTRTGELFF
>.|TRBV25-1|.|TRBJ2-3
TGTGCCAGCAGTGAATCCGCTGAACCTAGCGCAGATACGCAGTATTTT
CASSESAEPSADTQYF
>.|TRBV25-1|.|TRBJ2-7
TGTGCCAGCAGTGACCCTCTGAGGGAGCAGTACTTC
CASSDPLREQYF
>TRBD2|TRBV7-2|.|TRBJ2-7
TGTGCCAGCAGCTCATCGCAGGGGACTAGCTGTCCCGAGCAGTACTTC
CASSSSQGTSCPEQYF
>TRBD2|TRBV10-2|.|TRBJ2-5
TGCGCCAGCAGTGTTCTAGCGGGTCAAGAGACCCAGTACTTC
CASSVLAGQETQYF
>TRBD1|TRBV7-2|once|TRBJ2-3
TGTGCCAGCAGCGGGGGACAGGAGGGCACAGATACGCAGTATTTT
CASSGGQEGTDTQYF
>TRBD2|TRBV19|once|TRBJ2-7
TGTGCCAGTAGTCTTACTAGCGGGAGGTTCGACGAGCAGTACTTC
CASSLTSGRFDEQYF
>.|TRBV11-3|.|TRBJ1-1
TGTGCCAGCAGTCGAGGTCCATATGGCACTGAAGCTTTCTTT
CASSRGPYGTEAFF
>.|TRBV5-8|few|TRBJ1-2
TGTGCCAGCAGCCCCAGGGGTGGCCAGGAAGCTGGCTACACCTTC
CASSPRGGQEAGYTF
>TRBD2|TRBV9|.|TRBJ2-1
TGTGCCAGCAGCGTACCCCGGCTAGCGGCCTACAATGAGCAGTTCTTC
CASSVPRLAAYNEQFF
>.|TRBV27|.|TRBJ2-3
TGTGCCAGCAGTTTATTGTCGCGCTTCTCCACAGATACGCAGTATTTT
CASSLLSRFSTDTQYF
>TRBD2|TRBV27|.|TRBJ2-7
TGTGCCAGCAGCCAATGGGGGACTAGCTCTCCCTACGAGCAGTACTTC
CASSQWGTSSPYEQYF
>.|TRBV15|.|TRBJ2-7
TGTGCCACCAGCCAGACCTGGACCCGCGGGAACCCCTACGAGCAGTACTTC
CATSQTWTRGNPYEQYF
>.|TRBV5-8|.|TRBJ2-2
TGTGCCAGCAGCTTTAGCGTCAACACCGGGGAGCTGTTTTTT
CASSFSVNTGELFF
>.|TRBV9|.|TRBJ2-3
TGTGCCAGCAGCGTAGCCGAGGCTAGCACAGATACGCAGTATTTT
CASSVAEASTDTQYF
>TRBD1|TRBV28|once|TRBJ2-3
TGTGCCAGCAGTCCAGGGGGTTTCACAGATACGCAGTATTTT
CASSPGGFTDTQYF
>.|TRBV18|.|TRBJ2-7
TGTGCCAGCTCACCCCCCCAGGCTTACGAGCAGTACTTC
CASSPPQAYEQYF